This entry describes one T cell receptor beta chain. What it binds is unknown. This sample was taken from a study of cytomegalovirus exposure and HLA in healthy donors. Findings and limits, study-wide: The majority of TCR sequences were rare, yet some public TCRs appeared in many donors.

Here immunoSEQ multiplex PCR was the method, and the copy in TCRdb shows in-frame clones only, minus some. The sample lists about 300,000 clones; roughly 88% were seen once. V was trimmed by 5 bases and J by 3 bases, leaving 14 bases between them. The germline V gene encodes CDR1 SEHNR and CDR2 FQNEAQ (reference sequence). The CDR3 runs to 15 residues. V usage is TRBV7-9 and J usage is TRBJ2-1; possible D gene TRBD1, 6 bases. The sequence came from a woman aged 18-30 years in good health and CMV-seronegative. Sequencing used PBMCs. CDR3 in amino acids: CASSVPGTNYNEQFF. The CDR3, as DNA: TGTGCCAGCAGCGTGCCCGGGACAAACTACAATGAGCAGTTCTTC.